The rows below give T cell receptor beta chains drawn from one sample of a study of post-analysis software for immune sequencing data. TCRdb used MiXCR to reprocess the PCR reads, holding one entry per CDR3 protein. Among hundreds of thousands of distinct CDR3 sequences listed, roughly 45% were seen once. Specimen: blood. The receptor set was obtained from a girl between 10 and 17 years old with multiple sclerosis. Each CDR3 is given with its conserved first and last residue. The order of the fields is V gene, J gene, CDR3 protein.

TRBV4-1	TRBJ1-2	CASSQYRGSGYTF
TRBV7-9	TRBJ2-1	CASILAGVYNEQFF
TRBV20-1	TRBJ1-2	CSAIRTEANYGYTF
TRBV12-3/TRBV12-4	TRBJ1-1	CASSGTGFGNTEAFF
TRBV5-1	TRBJ2-5	CASSLLLAGNDEQYF
TRBV2	TRBJ2-7	CASAPRGAIIYEQYF
TRBV27	TRBJ2-5	CASSYSNQETQYF
TRBV6-5	TRBJ1-4	CASSYLDGEKLFF
TRBV10-3	TRBJ2-1	CAISESTSGDNEQFF
TRBV10-3	TRBJ2-5	CAIRGTEQETQYF
TRBV27	TRBJ1-5	CASSQITGMFSNQPQHF
TRBV20-1	TRBJ2-3	CSAKRGGSATDTQYF
TRBV7-2	TRBJ2-7	CASSPNRYEQYF
TRBV20-1	TRBJ2-5	CSARSGQETQYF
TRBV12-3/TRBV12-4	TRBJ2-1	CASSFGARGKQFF
TRBV5-1	TRBJ2-7	CASSLAGGEGLNYEQYF
TRBV24-1	TRBJ2-1	CATSGASGSVNEQFF
TRBV20-1	-	CSALQGAEEETQYF
TRBV29-1	TRBJ2-7	CSATGGESSYEQYF
TRBV28	TRBJ2-5	CASSSPTRETQYF
TRBV7-6	TRBJ2-5	CASSEEQGWWETQYF
TRBV7-9	TRBJ2-7	CASSTTSGAYEQYF
TRBV11-2	TRBJ2-5	CASSLSTSGSRGETQYF
TRBV18	TRBJ2-1	CASSPSGRTNEQFF
TRBV13	TRBJ2-3	CASSLDRALDTQYF
TRBV28	TRBJ2-5	CASSLSPRSTETQYF
TRBV4-1	TRBJ2-1	CASSHLSSSYNEQFF
TRBV5-8	TRBJ2-1	CASRHDFTNEQFF
TRBV20-1	TRBJ2-5	CSARDYAAGGPRETQYF
TRBV20-1	TRBJ1-6	CSASKTGLSSPLHF
TRBV20-1	TRBJ1-2	CSARDSASNYGYTF
TRBV12-3/TRBV12-4	-	CASSINSGSWDEQYF
TRBV29-1	TRBJ2-7	CSVGTSGTYEQYF
TRBV12-3/TRBV12-4	TRBJ1-5	CASSLGKIAGSNQPQHF
TRBV7-9	TRBJ2-5	CASSPDAYQETQYF
TRBV2	TRBJ2-1	CASSDRYDEQFF
TRBV29-1	TRBJ1-1	CSVGKTGSNTEAFF
TRBV4-2	TRBJ2-4	CASRGTNWAAPGIQYF
TRBV5-1	TRBJ2-2	CASSLAGVENAGELFF
TRBV7-9	TRBJ2-5	CATAERGRFPETQYF
TRBV29-1	TRBJ1-1	CSVELAMNTEAFF
TRBV6-5	TRBJ1-1	CASSYSRATTGRNTEAFF
TRBV12-3/TRBV12-4	TRBJ2-7	CASSFQSSYEQYF
TRBV7-2	TRBJ1-5	CASSLVVGRPQPQHF
TRBV5-1	TRBJ2-7	CATRRDRDYEQYF
TRBV6-1	TRBJ2-7	CASQQGYEQYF
TRBV4-1	TRBJ2-6	CASSQGHRDFSGANVLTF
TRBV7-8	TRBJ2-5	CASSLQEELRSETQYF